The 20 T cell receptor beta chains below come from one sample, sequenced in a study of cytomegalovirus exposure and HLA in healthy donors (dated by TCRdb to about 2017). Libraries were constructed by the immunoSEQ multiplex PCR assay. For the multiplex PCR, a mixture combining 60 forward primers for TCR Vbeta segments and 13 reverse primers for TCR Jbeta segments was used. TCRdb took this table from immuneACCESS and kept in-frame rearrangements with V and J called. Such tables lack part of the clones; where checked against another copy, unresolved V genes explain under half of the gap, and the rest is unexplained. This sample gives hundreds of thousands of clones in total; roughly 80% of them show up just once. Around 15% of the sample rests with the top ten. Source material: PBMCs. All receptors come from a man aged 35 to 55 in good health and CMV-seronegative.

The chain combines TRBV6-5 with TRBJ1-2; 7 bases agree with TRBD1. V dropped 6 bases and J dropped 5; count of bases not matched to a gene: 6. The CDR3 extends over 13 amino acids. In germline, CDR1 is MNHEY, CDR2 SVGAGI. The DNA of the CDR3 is TGTGCCAGCAGCCGGGACAGTTATTATGGCTACACCTTC. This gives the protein CASSRDSYYGYTF.

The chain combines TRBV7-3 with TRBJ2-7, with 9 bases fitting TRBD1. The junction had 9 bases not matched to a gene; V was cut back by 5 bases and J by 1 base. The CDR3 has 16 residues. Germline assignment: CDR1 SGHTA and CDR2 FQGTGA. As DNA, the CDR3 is TGTGCCAGCAGCCCAACCGGGACAGGGCGTTCCTACGAGCAGTACTTC. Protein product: CASSPTGTGRSYEQYF.

The CDR3 region is CASSFGTGGNYGYTF. CDR3 in DNA: TGTGCCAGCAGCTTTGGGACAGGGGGGAACTATGGCTACACCTTC. The rearrangement links TRBV7-2 to TRBJ1-2, with 11 nucleotides matching TRBD1. Germline V gene data show CDR1 as SGHTA and CDR2 as FQGNSA. This CDR3 has 15 residues. The J segment lost 2 bases and the V segment lost 3 bases, leaving 2 bases of the junction unmatched.

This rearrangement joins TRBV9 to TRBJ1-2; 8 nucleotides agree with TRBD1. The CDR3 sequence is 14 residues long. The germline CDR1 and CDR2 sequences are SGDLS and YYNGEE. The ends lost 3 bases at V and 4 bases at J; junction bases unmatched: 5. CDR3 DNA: TGTGCCAGCAGCGCGACAGGGGATTTCTATGGCTACACCTTC. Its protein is CASSATGDFYGYTF.

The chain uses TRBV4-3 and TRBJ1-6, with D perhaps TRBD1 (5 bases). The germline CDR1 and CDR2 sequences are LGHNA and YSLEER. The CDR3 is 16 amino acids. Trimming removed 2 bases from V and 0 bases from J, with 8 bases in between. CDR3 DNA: TGCGCCAGCAGCCAACAGACAGTCTCCTATAATTCACCCCTCCACTTT. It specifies CASSQQTVSYNSPLHF.

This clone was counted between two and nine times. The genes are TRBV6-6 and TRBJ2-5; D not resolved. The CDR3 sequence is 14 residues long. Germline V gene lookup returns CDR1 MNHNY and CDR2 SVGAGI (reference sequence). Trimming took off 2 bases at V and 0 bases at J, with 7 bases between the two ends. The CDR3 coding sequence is TGTGCCAGCAGTTACGGCCCGAACCAAGAGACCCAGTACTTC. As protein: CASSYGPNQETQYF.

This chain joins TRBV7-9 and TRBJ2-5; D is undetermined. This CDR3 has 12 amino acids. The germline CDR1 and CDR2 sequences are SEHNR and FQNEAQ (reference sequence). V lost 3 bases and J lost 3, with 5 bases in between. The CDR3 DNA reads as TGTGCCAGCAGCTTTAGAGAAGAGACCCAGTACTTC. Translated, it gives CASSFREETQYF.

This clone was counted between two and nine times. This CDR3 reads CASSEGQGKANYGYTF. The DNA for the CDR3 is TGTGCCAGCAGTGAAGGACAGGGGAAGGCTAACTATGGCTACACCTTC. The rearrangement uses TRBV6-1 and TRBJ1-2; 8 nucleotides match TRBD1. Germline CDR1 reads MNHNS; CDR2 reads SASEGT. With V trimmed by 1 base and J by 0 bases, 4 bases remained unmatched. This CDR3 spans 16 amino acids.

CDR3 region: CASSGDILEGQYF. The CDR3 DNA sequence: TGCGCCAGCAGTGGAGACATCCTCGAGGGCCAGTACTTC. The V gene is TRBV10-1, the J gene TRBJ2-5, with D maybe TRBD2 (5 bases). CDR3 size: 13 residues. V shed 4 bases and J shed 10 bases, with 16 bases lying between them. Germline CDR1 reads WNHNN; CDR2 reads SYGVQD (reference sequence).

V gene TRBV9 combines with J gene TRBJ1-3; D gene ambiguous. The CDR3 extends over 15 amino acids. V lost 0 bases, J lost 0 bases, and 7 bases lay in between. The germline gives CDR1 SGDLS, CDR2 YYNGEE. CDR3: CASSVDMRSGNTIYF. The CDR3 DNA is TGTGCCAGCAGCGTAGATATGCGCTCTGGAAACACCATATATTTT.

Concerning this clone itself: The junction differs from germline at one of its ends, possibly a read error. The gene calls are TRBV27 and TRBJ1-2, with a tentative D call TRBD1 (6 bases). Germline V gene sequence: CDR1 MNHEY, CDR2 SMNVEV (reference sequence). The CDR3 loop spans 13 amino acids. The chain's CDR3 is CASSSPPGGSHPF. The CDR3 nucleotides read TGTGCCAGCAGTTCGCCCCCGGGGGGCAGCCACCCCTTC.

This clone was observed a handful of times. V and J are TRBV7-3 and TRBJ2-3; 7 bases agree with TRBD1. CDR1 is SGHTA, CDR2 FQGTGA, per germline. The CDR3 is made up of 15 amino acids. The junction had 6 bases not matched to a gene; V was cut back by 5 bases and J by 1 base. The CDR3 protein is CASSATGAGTDTQYF. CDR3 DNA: TGTGCCAGCAGCGCCACAGGGGCGGGCACAGATACGCAGTATTTT.

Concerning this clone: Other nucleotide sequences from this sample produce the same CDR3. CDR3: CASTTGNTEAFF. In DNA, the CDR3 is TGTGCCAGTACCACCGGGAACACTGAAGCTTTCTTT. The rearrangement links TRBV27 to TRBJ1-1; D gene uncertain. CDR3 length: 12 residues. Deletions cut 9 bases from V and 1 base from J, with 9 bases between. In germline, CDR1 is MNHEY, CDR2 SMNVEV (reference sequence).

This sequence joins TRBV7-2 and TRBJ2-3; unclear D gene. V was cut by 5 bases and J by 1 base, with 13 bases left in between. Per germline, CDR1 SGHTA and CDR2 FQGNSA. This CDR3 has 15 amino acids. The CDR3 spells CASSLLFSGTDTQYF. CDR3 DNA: TGTGCCAGCAGCCTCCTTTTTTCCGGCACAGATACGCAGTATTTT.

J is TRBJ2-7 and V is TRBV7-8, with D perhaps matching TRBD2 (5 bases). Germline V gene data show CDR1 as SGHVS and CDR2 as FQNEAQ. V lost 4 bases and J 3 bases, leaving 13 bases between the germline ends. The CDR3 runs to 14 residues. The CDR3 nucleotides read TGTGCCAGCAGCTCCCCCCCGGAGGTCTACGAGCAGTACTTC. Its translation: CASSSPPEVYEQYF. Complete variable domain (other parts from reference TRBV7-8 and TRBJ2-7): GAGVSQSPRYKVAKRGQDVALRCDPISGHVSLFWYQQALGQGPEFLTYFQNEAQLDKSGLPSDRFFAERPEGSVSTLKIQRTQQEDSAVYLCASSSPPEVYEQYFGPGTRLTVT.

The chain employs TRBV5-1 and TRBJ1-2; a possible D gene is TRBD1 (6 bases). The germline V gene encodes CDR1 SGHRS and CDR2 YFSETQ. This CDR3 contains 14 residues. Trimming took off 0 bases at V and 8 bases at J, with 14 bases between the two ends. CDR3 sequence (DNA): TGCGCCAGCAGCTTGGAAGGAGACAGGATGGGCTACACCTTC. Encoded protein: CASSLEGDRMGYTF.

DNA of the CDR3: TGTGCCAGCAGTTTATGGGGGGCTTCCTACGAGCAGTACTTC. Amino acid sequence: CASSLWGASYEQYF. The gene calls are TRBV28 and TRBJ2-7, with D perhaps matching TRBD1 (6 bases). The V gene lost 0 bases and the J gene lost 1 base, with 7 bases spanning the gap. This CDR3 comprises 14 residues. Germline-derived CDR1 and CDR2 are MDHEN and SYDVKM.

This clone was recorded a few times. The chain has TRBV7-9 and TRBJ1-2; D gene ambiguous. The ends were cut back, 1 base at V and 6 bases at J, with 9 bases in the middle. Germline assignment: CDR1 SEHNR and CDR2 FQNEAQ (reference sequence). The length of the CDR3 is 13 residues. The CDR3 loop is CASSLERQDGYTF. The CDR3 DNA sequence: TGTGCCAGCAGCTTAGAACGCCAGGATGGCTACACCTTC. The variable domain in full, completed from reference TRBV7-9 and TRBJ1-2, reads DTGVSQNPRHKITKRGQNVTFRCDPISEHNRLYWYRQTLGQGPEFLTYFQNEAQLEKSRLLSDRFSAERPKGSFSTLEIQRTEQGDSAMYLCASSLERQDGYTFGSGTRLTVV.

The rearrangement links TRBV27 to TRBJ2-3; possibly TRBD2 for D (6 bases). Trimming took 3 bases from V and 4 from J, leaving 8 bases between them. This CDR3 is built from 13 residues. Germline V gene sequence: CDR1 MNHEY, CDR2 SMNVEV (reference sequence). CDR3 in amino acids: CASSFPGADTQYF. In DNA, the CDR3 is TGTGCCAGCAGTTTCCCGGGGGCAGATACGCAGTATTTT.

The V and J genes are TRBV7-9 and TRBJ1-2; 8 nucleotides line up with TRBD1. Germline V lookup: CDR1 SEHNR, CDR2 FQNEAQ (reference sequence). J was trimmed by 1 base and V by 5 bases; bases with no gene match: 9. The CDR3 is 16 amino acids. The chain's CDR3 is CASSADRGILNYGYTF. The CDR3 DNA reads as TGTGCCAGCAGCGCTGACAGGGGAATCCTTAACTATGGCTACACCTTC.